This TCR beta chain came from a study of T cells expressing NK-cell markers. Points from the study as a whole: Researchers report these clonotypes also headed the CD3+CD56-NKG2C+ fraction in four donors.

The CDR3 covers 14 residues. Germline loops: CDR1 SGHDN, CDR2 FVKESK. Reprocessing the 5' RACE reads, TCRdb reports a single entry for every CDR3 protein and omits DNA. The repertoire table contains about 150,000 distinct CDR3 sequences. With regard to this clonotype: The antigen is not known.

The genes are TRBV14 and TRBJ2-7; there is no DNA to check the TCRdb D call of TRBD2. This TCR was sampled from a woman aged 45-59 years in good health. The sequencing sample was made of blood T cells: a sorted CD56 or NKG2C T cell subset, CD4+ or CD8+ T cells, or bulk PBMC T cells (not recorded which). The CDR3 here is CASSGGVYAYEQYF.